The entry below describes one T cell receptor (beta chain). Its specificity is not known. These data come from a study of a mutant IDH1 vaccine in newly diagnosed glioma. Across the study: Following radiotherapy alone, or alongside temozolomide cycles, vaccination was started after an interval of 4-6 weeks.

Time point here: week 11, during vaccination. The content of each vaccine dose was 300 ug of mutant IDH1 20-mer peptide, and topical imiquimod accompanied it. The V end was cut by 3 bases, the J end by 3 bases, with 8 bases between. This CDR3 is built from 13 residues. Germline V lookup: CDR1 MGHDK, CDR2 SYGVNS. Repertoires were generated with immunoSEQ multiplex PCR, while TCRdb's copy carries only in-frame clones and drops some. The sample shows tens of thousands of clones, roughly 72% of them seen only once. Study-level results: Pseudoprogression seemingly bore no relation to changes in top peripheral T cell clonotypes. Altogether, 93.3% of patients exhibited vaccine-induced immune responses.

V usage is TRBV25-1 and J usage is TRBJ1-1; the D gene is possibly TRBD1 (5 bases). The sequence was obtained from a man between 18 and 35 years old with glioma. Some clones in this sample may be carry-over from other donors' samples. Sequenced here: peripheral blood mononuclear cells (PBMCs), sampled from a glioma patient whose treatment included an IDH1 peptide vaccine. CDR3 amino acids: CASSDQGYTEAFF. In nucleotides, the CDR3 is TGTGCCAGCAGTGATCAGGGATACACTGAAGCTTTCTTT.